Presented here are 23 T cell receptor beta chains from one specimen sequenced in a study of T cells in localized non-small cell lung cancer (dated by TCRdb to 2018 to 2021). Libraries were constructed by the immunoSEQ multiplex PCR assay. TCRdb took over this immuneACCESS table, retaining in-frame rearrangements with V and J assigned. Such tables are incomplete; in checked studies, under half of the missing clones stem from an unresolved V gene, and the remainder is unexplained. The sample includes roughly 35,000 clones, with approximately 90% observed a single time. Jointly, the top ten make up 10% to 15% of the sample. Sequencing used peripheral blood mononuclear cells, obtained before any cancer treatment. The receptors come from a female donor older than 55 with stage II lung adenocarcinoma.

V is TRBV6-5 and J is TRBJ2-7; 7 bases are a match to TRBD1. The CDR3 runs to 14 residues. V gave up 6 bases and J gave up 2 bases; unmatched junction bases: 7. Germline lookup yields CDR1 MNHEY and CDR2 SVGAGI. The CDR3 reads CASSVRDRPYEQYF. In DNA form, the CDR3 reads TGTGCCAGCAGCGTCCGGGACAGACCCTACGAGCAGTACTTC.

This chain connects TRBV18 to TRBJ2-7; D gene ambiguous. The length of the CDR3 is 13 residues. V lost 2 bases, J lost 2 bases, and 7 bases lay in between. From germline, CDR1 is KGHSH and CDR2 LQKENI. The CDR3 DNA is TGTGCCAGCTCACCAACAGTAACCTACGAGCAGTACTTC. It specifies CASSPTVTYEQYF.

The chain carries TRBV7-2 and TRBJ1-1, with D possibly matching TRBD1 (5 bases). V lost 5 bases, J lost 1 base, and 8 bases lay in between. This CDR3 contains 13 residues. Germline V gene data show CDR1 as SGHTA and CDR2 as FQGNSA. Here the CDR3 DNA reads TGTGCCAGCAGCCGACAGAGGAACACTGAAGCTTTCTTT. Encoded protein: CASSRQRNTEAFF.

This clone was seen once. The chain employs TRBV5-5 and TRBJ2-3; D might be TRBD1 (6 bases). Trimming pared 1 base from V and 4 bases from J, leaving 7 bases between. The V gene's germline CDR1 is SGHKS and CDR2 YYEKEE (reference sequence). This CDR3 is built from 13 residues. CDR3 DNA sequence: TGTGCCAGCAGCTTGTCAGGGGCAGATACGCAGTATTTT. It yields the protein CASSLSGADTQYF.

V and J are TRBV11-3 and TRBJ2-5; no clear D gene. Germline CDR1 and CDR2: SGHNT and YENEEA. The CDR3 extends over 13 amino acids. V dropped 2 bases and J dropped 4 bases, with 8 bases sitting between them. This CDR3 reads CASSLLGTETQYF. DNA of the CDR3: TGTGCCAGCAGCTTATTAGGCACAGAGACCCAGTACTTC.

The V gene is TRBV7-8, the J gene TRBJ2-3; D call uncertain. This CDR3 region has 17 residues. Per the germline V gene, CDR1 is SGHVS and CDR2 is FQNEAQ. The V end lost 4 bases, the J end lost 2 bases, and 19 bases lay between the germline ends. CDR3 nucleotide sequence: TGTGCCAGCAGCTCCTCTTCTTCATGGACCAACACAGATACGCAGTATTTT. This gives the protein CASSSSSSWTNTDTQYF.

The genes are TRBV7-9 and TRBJ1-1; D not certain. There are 12 residues in the CDR3. Germline V gene data show CDR1 as SEHNR and CDR2 as FQNEAQ (reference sequence). CDR3 region: CAGREMNTEAFF. The CDR3 nucleotides read TGTGCAGGGAGGGAAATGAACACTGAAGCTTTCTTT.

The V call is TRBV4-3, the J call TRBJ2-7, with a weak D call TRBD1 (7 bases). The CDR3 totals 16 residues. The V and J ends lost 0 bases and 2 bases respectively, with 14 bases between them. Looked up from germline, CDR1 is LGHNA and CDR2 is YSLEER. The CDR3 DNA sequence: TGCGCCAGCAGCCAAGATCAGGACAGGACTACCTACGAGCAGTACTTC. Protein product: CASSQDQDRTTYEQYF.

The chain employs TRBV28 and TRBJ2-7; D may match TRBD1 or TRBD2 (5 bases each). This CDR3 spans 15 amino acids. Germline V CDR1 and CDR2: MDHEN, SYDVKM. Trimming removed 5 bases from V and 5 bases from J, with 19 bases in between. CDR3 nucleotides: TGTGCCAGCAGTACCGCCGGGACGGATGAGAACGAGCAGTACTTC. This sequence encodes CASSTAGTDENEQYF.

This chain links TRBV7-6 with TRBJ2-7; 8 bases map to TRBD2. CDR3 length equals 16 residues. CDR1 and CDR2 (germline): SGHVS, FNYEAQ. V lost 5 bases, J lost 4 bases, and 13 bases stayed unmatched. The CDR3 loop is CASSPTGGGREYEQYF. Written as DNA, the CDR3 is TGTGCCAGCAGCCCGACCGGCGGGGGGCGGGAGTACGAGCAGTACTTC.

V gene TRBV7-3 combines with J gene TRBJ1-1; D unresolved. This CDR3 is built from 10 residues. V lost 3 bases, J lost 11 bases, and 7 bases lay in between. CDR1 is SGHTA and CDR2 is FQGTGA in the germline V gene. The CDR3 DNA is TGTGCCAGCAGCTTTGGAGGCGCTTTCTTT. This codes for CASSFGGAFF.

The chain carries TRBV7-8 and TRBJ2-5; D is possibly TRBD2 (6 bases). Germline-derived CDR1 and CDR2 are SGHVS and FQNEAQ. The V end was cut by 4 bases, the J end by 4 bases, with 19 bases between. The length of the CDR3 is 16 residues. CDR3 DNA sequence: TGTGCCAGCAGCTCGGGTCTCGGGGCGGGGTCAGAGACCCAGTACTTC. Translated: CASSSGLGAGSETQYF.

The chain joins TRBV30 to TRBJ1-3; tentative D call: TRBD1 (5 bases). This CDR3 spans 14 amino acids. CDR1 GTSNPN and CDR2 SVGIG come from the germline V gene (reference sequence). Trimming cost V 4 bases and J 0 bases, with 10 bases left between them. For the CDR3, the DNA is TGTGCCTGGAATGCAGGGTTCTCTGGAAACACCATATATTTT. It encodes CAWNAGFSGNTIYF.

The chain combines TRBV27 with TRBJ2-7, with 9 bases lining up with TRBD1. The CDR3 has 15 amino acids. The germline V gene has CDR1 MNHEY and CDR2 SMNVEV (reference sequence). Trimming took 3 bases from V and 1 from J; bases not matched to a gene: 4. DNA of the CDR3: TGTGCCAGCAGTTTGTCCGGGACAGGGTCCTACGAGCAGTACTTC. Residues: CASSLSGTGSYEQYF.

The rearrangement links TRBV2 to TRBJ1-2; possible D gene TRBD1, 6 bases. Per germline, CDR1 SNHLY and CDR2 FYNNEI. The CDR3 loop spans 15 amino acids. Trimming shortened V by 3 bases and J by 5 bases, and 16 bases separated the two germline ends. DNA for the CDR3: TGTGCCAGCAGTGAGGGAACAGCTCAGGGGTATGGCTACACCTTC. Translating gives CASSEGTAQGYGYTF.

This sequence joins TRBV5-4 and TRBJ2-1, with TRBD2 matching over 12 bases. The CDR3 runs 16 residues. With 0 bases clipped from V and 3 bases from J, the junction kept 1 base outside the gene matches. The germline V gene has CDR1 SGHNT and CDR2 YYREEE (reference sequence). The CDR3 region has the DNA TGTGCCAGCAGCTTGGGGACTAGCGGGATCTACAATGAGCAGTTCTTC. It translates to CASSLGTSGIYNEQFF.

The chain recombines TRBV7-2 with TRBJ2-1, with 12 bases that match TRBD2. The CDR3 covers 15 residues. Germline CDR1 reads SGHTA; CDR2 reads FQGNSA. V dropped 3 bases and J dropped 4; count of bases not matched to a gene: 1. CDR3 residues: CASSLTSGGYNEQFF. The DNA for the CDR3 is TGTGCCAGCAGCTTGACTAGCGGGGGTTACAATGAGCAGTTCTTC.

The chain has TRBV10-3 and TRBJ2-6, with D unclear. Trimming left V 2 bases short and J 4 bases short, with 9 bases between. Germline loops: CDR1 ENHRY, CDR2 SYGVKD. The CDR3 runs 15 residues. CDR3 residues: CAISEPPLGANVLTF. CDR3 DNA: TGTGCCATCAGTGAGCCTCCTTTAGGGGCCAACGTCCTGACTTTC.

This chain links TRBV27 with TRBJ2-3; 9 bases map to TRBD2. The ends lost 2 bases at V and 5 bases at J; junction bases unmatched: 23. Germline lookup yields CDR1 MNHEY and CDR2 SMNVEV (reference sequence). There are 21 residues in the CDR3. The DNA of the CDR3 is TGTGCCAGCAGTTTAAGGGGATCTAGCGGGAAGGTCCCGGTTTCAGTAGATACGCAGTATTTT. Translated, it gives CASSLRGSSGKVPVSVDTQYF.

This clone appeared once. This sequence joins TRBV7-2 and TRBJ1-6; tentatively, D is TRBD1 (5 bases). V lost 1 base, J lost 7 bases, and 11 bases lay in between. CDR3 length: 15 residues. The germline V gene has CDR1 SGHTA and CDR2 FQGNSA. CDR3: CASSLEGRANSPLHF. The CDR3 nucleotides read TGTGCCAGCAGCTTAGAGGGCAGGGCAAATTCACCCCTCCACTTT. The full variable domain, with the rest looked up from reference TRBV7-2 and TRBJ1-6, is GAGVSQSPSNKVTEKGKDVELRCDPISGHTALYWYRQSLGQGLEFLIYFQGNSAPDKSGLPSDRFSAERTGGSVSTLTIQRTQQEDSAVYLCASSLEGRANSPLHFGNGTRLTVT.

This clone has more than one count but fewer than ten. The V call is TRBV2, the J call TRBJ2-4; 7 nucleotides line up with TRBD1. V dropped 4 bases and J dropped 5; count of bases not matched to a gene: 5. Looked up from germline, CDR1 is SNHLY and CDR2 is FYNNEI. This CDR3 contains 14 residues. CDR3 coding DNA: TGTGCCAGCAGTGTATCCGGGACAGAAAACATTCAGTACTTC. It specifies CASSVSGTENIQYF.

In DNA form, the CDR3 reads TGTGCCAGCAGTCGGACTGCGAACACCGGGGAGCTGTTTTTT. Translation gives CASSRTANTGELFF. This sequence joins TRBV11-2 and TRBJ2-2; perhaps TRBD2 as D (5 bases). The CDR3 spans 14 residues. Germline V CDR1 and CDR2: SGHAT, FQNNGV. Trimming cost V 6 bases and J 0 bases, with 8 bases left between them. The variable domain in full, completed from reference TRBV11-2 and TRBJ2-2, reads EAGVAQSPRYKIIEKRQSVAFWCNPISGHATLYWYQQILGQGPKLLIQFQNNGVVDDSQLPKDRFSAERLKGVDSTLKIQPAKLEDSAVYLCASSRTANTGELFFGEGSRLTVL.

The rearrangement uses TRBV11-3 and TRBJ2-3; a possible D gene is TRBD2 (5 bases). Germline lookup yields CDR1 SGHNT and CDR2 YENEEA. V was pared by 1 base and J by 6 bases, with 8 bases between. The CDR3 is 13 residues long. The DNA of the CDR3 is TGTGCCAGCAGCTTAGGACTATTGGATACGCAGTATTTT. Its protein is CASSLGLLDTQYF.